These 8 T cell receptor beta chains were all obtained from the same sample, sequenced in a study of vaccination and CD4 T cells after COVID-19. These receptors are not linked to any known antigen. Treatment described: approximately nine-day PBMC culture with coronavirus spike peptide pools or control peptides (ViraFEST assay). The Oncomine TCR Beta short-read assay sequenced DNA from cultured CD4+ T cells. TCRdb reprocessed the PCR reads with MiXCR, giving one entry per CDR3 protein. This table holds roughly 6,400 distinct CDR3 sequences, around two thirds found once. Sequenced: CD4+ T cells from blood, cultured in vitro. These receptors all stem from a human donor who had recovered from COVID-19.

The chain links TRBV18 to TRBJ1-2, with D possibly being TRBD1 (5 bases). This CDR3 contains 14 residues. Per germline, CDR1 KGHSH and CDR2 LQKENI. Trimming took 2 bases from V and 1 from J, leaving 8 bases between them. The CDR3 DNA reads as TGTGCCAGCTCACCAACGACAGTTAACTATGGCTACACCTTC. Its translation: CASSPTTVNYGYTF.

The gene calls are TRBV2 and TRBJ2-5; unclear D gene. The CDR3 is 14 amino acids. Looked up from germline, CDR1 is SNHLY and CDR2 is FYNNEI. Trimming removed 4 bases from V and 2 bases from J, with 11 bases in between. Here the CDR3 reads CASSVNAEQETQYF. The CDR3 DNA reads as TGTGCCAGCAGTGTCAATGCAGAACAAGAGACCCAGTACTTC. The whole variable domain, remainder taken from reference TRBV2 and TRBJ2-5, is EPEVTQTPSHQVTQMGQEVILRCVPISNHLYFYWYRQILGQKVEFLVSFYNNEISEKSEIFDDQFSVERPDGSNFTLKIRSTKLEDSAMYFCASSVNAEQETQYFGPGTRLLVL.

This chain connects TRBV7-9 to TRBJ2-2, with 9 bases matching TRBD2. Germline V gives CDR1 SEHNR, CDR2 FQNEAQ (reference sequence). J gave up 10 bases and V 6 bases, and 9 bases lay outside the gene matches. The CDR3 sequence is 14 residues long. The CDR3 nucleotides read TGTGCCAGCAGGCACGGGCGGGGGGGACTGGAGCTGTTTTTT. Amino acids: CASRHGRGGLELFF.

This clonotype was detected only once. This sequence joins TRBV20-1 and TRBJ1-6; TRBD1 is a possible D gene (5 bases). The germline CDR1 and CDR2 sequences are DFQATT and SNEGSKA (reference sequence). The CDR3 is 16 amino acids. V was trimmed by 3 bases and J by 9 bases, leaving 21 bases between them. The CDR3 here is CSARARRDAGSSPLHF. The CDR3 bases are TGCAGTGCTAGGGCTCGGCGGGACGCCGGTTCTTCACCCCTCCACTTT.

This sequence joins TRBV19 and TRBJ2-5; D might be TRBD2 (6 bases). CDR3 length: 13 amino acids. Per germline, CDR1 LNHDA and CDR2 SQIVND (reference sequence). Trimming took off 7 bases at V and 5 bases at J, with 14 bases between the two ends. The CDR3 reads CASTLRGSETQYF. The CDR3 coding sequence is TGTGCCAGTACCCTACGGGGGTCGGAGACCCAGTACTTC.

The chain employs TRBV28 and TRBJ1-1, with 8 bases fitting TRBD1. This CDR3 region has 15 residues. With V trimmed by 5 bases and J by 5 bases, 10 bases remained unmatched. CDR1 is MDHEN and CDR2 is SYDVKM in the germline V gene. Here the CDR3 DNA reads TGTGCCAGCAGTCCCGCCGGGACAGGAGGTACTGAAGCTTTCTTT. The encoded protein is CASSPAGTGGTEAFF. Drawing the rest from reference TRBV28 and TRBJ1-1, the complete variable domain is DVKVTQSSRYLVKRTGEKVFLECVQDMDHENMFWYRQDPGLGLRLIYFSYDVKMKEKGDIPEGYSVSREKKERFSLILESASTNQTSMYLCASSPAGTGGTEAFFGQGTRLTVV.

By its share, this clonotype is medium-sized (0.01 to 0.1%). This chain joins TRBV6-2 or TRBV6-3 and TRBJ1-5; 7 bases map to TRBD1. Germline CDR1 MNHEY, CDR2 SVGEGT. Trimming cost V 1 base and J 4 bases; bases outside gene matches: 4. The CDR3 is 15 residues long. The CDR3 region is CASSYYRGGNQPQHF. As DNA, the CDR3 is TGTGCCAGCAGTTACTACAGGGGAGGTAATCAGCCCCAGCATTTT.

This clonotype was detected only a few times. The rearrangement links TRBV20-1 to TRBJ2-3; TRBD2 matches at 10 bases. Germline V lookup: CDR1 DFQATT, CDR2 SNEGSKA (reference sequence). V gave up 4 bases and J gave up 4 bases; unmatched junction bases: 5. The CDR3 totals 14 residues. For the CDR3, the DNA is TGCAGTGCTATGCTAGCGGGAGTTCCAGATACGCAGTATTTT. This codes for CSAMLAGVPDTQYF.